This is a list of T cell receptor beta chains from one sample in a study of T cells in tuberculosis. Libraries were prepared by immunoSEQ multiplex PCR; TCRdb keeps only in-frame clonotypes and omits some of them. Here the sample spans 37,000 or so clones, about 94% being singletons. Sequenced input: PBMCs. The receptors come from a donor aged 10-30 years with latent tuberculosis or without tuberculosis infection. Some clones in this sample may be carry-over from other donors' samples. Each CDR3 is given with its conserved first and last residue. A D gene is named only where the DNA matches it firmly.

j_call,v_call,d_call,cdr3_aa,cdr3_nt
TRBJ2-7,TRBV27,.,CASSLTKASYEQYF,TGTGCCAGCAGTCTAACTAAGGCCTCCTACGAGCAGTACTTC
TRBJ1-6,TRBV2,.,CASLIRGSSYNSPLHF,TGTGCCAGCCTTATCCGGGGAAGCTCCTATAATTCACCCCTCCACTTT
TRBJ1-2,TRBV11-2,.,CASSLGRVAYGYTF,TGTGCCAGCAGCTTAGGCAGGGTGGCGTATGGCTACACCTTC
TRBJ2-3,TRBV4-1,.,CASSQYRDSTDTQYF,TGCGCCAGCAGCCAATACAGGGACAGCACAGATACGCAGTATTTT
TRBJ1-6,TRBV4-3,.,CASSPDPGNSPLHF,TGCGCCAGCAGCCCGGACCCGGGAAATTCACCCCTCCACTTT
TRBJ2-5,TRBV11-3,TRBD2,CASSSRGGASETQYF,TGTGCCAGCAGCTCCCGGGGGGGGGCCTCTGAGACCCAGTACTTC
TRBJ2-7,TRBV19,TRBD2,CASSEGRGSHSYEQYF,TGTGCCAGTAGTGAGGGGAGGGGTTCCCACTCCTACGAGCAGTACTTC
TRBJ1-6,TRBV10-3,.,CAISRGLENSPLHF,TGTGCCATCAGCAGGGGTTTGGAGAATTCACCCCTCCACTTT
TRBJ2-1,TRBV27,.,CASSQFRSGPYNEQFF,TGTGCCAGCAGTCAATTCCGTAGCGGACCCTACAATGAGCAGTTCTTC
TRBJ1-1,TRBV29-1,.,CSVQQAMNTEAFF,TGCAGCGTTCAACAGGCGATGAACACTGAAGCTTTCTTT
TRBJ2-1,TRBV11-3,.,CASSFSGDGNEQFF,TGTGCCAGCAGCTTTTCCGGGGATGGGAATGAGCAGTTCTTC
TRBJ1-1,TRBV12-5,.,CASASPRGVWTEAFF,TGTGCTAGTGCCTCTCCCCGCGGGGTGTGGACTGAAGCTTTCTTT
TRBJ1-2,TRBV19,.,CASSTKFGYTF,TGTGCCAGTAGTACTAAATTCGGCTACACCTTC
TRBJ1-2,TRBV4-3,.,CASSQGLDSYGYTF,TGCGCCAGCAGCCAAGGTTTGGACAGTTATGGCTACACCTTC
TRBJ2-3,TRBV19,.,CASSIEESTDTQYF,TGTGCCAGTAGTATCGAGGAGTCCACAGATACGCAGTATTTT
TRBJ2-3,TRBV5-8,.,CASSLSRATDTQYF,TGTGCCAGCAGCTTGAGCAGGGCGACAGATACGCAGTATTTT